This T cell receptor (beta chain) was sequenced in a study of cytomegalovirus exposure and HLA in healthy donors. Comment on this clone: Antigen specificity is unknown.

Overall study findings and caveats: As confirmed in vitro, a few CMV-associated chains were specific for CMV antigens. Later, an analysis found that TCR clusters from the first cohort tended to co-occur in the 120 validation repertoires.

Method: immunoSEQ multiplex PCR; TCRdb's copy keeps in-frame clones and lacks some. The sample yields some 170,000 clones, approximately 87% seen once. V was shortened by 6 bases and J by 0 bases, with 12 bases between the two germline ends. This CDR3 comprises 15 residues. Germline values: CDR1 LNHDA, CDR2 SQIVND (reference sequence). It was the roughly 130-subject validation cohort, separate from the roughly 700-subject first cohort, to which the donors belonged. The chain has TRBV19 and TRBJ1-3, with no clear D. Sequencing was done on a sample of PBMCs. The receptor was derived from a woman aged 25-40 years in good health and CMV-seronegative. CDR3 sequence reads: CASSPSGISGNTIYF. CDR3 bases: TGTGCCAGTAGCCCCTCCGGGATCTCTGGAAACACCATATATTTT.